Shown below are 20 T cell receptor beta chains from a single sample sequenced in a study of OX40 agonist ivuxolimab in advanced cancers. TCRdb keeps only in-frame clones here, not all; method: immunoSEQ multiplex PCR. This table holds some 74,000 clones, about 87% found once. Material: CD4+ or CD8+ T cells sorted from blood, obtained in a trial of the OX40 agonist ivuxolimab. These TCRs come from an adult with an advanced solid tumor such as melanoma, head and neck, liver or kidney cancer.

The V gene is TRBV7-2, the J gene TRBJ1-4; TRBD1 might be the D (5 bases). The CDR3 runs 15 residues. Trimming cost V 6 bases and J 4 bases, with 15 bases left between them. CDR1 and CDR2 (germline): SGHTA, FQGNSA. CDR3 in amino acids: CASSSMGGYNEKLFF. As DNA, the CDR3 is TGTGCCAGCAGTTCAATGGGGGGATATAATGAAAAACTGTTTTTT.

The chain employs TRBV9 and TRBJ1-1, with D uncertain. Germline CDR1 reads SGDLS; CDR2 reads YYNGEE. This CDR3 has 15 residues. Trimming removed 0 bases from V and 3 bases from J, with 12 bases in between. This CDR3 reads CASSVGSGYDTEAFF. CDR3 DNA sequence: TGTGCCAGCAGCGTAGGGTCCGGGTATGACACTGAAGCTTTCTTT.

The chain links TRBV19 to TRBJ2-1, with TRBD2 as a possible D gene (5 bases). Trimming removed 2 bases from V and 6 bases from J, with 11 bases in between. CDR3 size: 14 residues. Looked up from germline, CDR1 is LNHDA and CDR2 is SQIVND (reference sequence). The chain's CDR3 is CASSITGIPNEQFF. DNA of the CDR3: TGTGCCAGTAGTATAACCGGGATCCCCAATGAGCAGTTCTTC. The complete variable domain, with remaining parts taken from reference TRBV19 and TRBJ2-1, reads DGGITQSPKYLFRKEGQNVTLSCEQNLNHDAMYWYRQDPGQGLRLIYYSQIVNDFQKGDIAEGYSVSREKKESFPLTVTSAQKNPTAFYLCASSITGIPNEQFFGPGTRLTVL.

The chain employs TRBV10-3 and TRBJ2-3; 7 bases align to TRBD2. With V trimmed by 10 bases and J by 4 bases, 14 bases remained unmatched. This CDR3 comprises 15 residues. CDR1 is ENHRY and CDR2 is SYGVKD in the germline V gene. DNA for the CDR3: TGTGCCACCTTTACCGGGGAGCGGGAAGCAGATACGCAGTATTTT. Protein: CATFTGEREADTQYF.

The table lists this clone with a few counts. CDR3 protein: CASSPTPGTRTDTQYF. The CDR3 DNA reads TGTGCCAGCAGCCCAACCCCCGGGACCCGCACAGATACGCAGTATTTT. The chain combines TRBV4-2 with TRBJ2-3; either TRBD1 or TRBD2 may fit D (5 bases each). V was clipped by 4 bases and J by 1 base, with 15 bases between them. Per the germline V gene, CDR1 is LGHNA and CDR2 is YNFKEQ. This CDR3 is built from 16 residues.

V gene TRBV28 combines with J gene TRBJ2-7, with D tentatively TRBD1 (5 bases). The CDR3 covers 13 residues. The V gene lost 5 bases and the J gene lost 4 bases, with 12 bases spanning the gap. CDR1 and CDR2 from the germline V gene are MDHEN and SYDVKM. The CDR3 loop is CASSRQTPYEQYF. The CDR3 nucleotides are TGTGCCAGCAGTCGACAGACACCTTACGAGCAGTACTTC.

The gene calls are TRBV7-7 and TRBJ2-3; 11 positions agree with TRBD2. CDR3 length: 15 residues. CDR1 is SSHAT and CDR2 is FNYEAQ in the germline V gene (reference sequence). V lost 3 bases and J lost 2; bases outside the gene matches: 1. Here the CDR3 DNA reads TGTGCCAGCAGCTTGGGACTAGCGGTCACAGATACGCAGTATTTT. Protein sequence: CASSLGLAVTDTQYF.

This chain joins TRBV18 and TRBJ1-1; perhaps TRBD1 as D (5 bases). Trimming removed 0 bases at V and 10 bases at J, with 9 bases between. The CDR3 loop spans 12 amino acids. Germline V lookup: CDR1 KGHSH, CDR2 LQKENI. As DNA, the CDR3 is TGTGCCAGCTCACCACCGGCAGGGCCAGCTTTCTTT. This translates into CASSPPAGPAFF.

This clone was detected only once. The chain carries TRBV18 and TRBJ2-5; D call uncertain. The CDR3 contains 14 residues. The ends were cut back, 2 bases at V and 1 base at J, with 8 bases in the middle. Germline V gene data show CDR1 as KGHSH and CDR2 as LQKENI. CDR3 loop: CASSPESIQETQYF. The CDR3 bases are TGTGCCAGCTCACCAGAAAGTATCCAAGAGACCCAGTACTTC.

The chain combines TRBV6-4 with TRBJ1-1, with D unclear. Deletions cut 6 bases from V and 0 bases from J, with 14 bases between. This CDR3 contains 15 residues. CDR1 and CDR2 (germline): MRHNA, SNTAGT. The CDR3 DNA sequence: TGTGCCAGCAGAACCCACGCCGGGGTGAACACTGAAGCTTTCTTT. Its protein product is CASRTHAGVNTEAFF.

The CDR3 DNA sequence: TGTGCCAGCAGCTTGGGGGGGCCGGCAGGATACAATGAGCAGTTCTTC. Amino acid sequence: CASSLGGPAGYNEQFF. The rearrangement links TRBV11-2 to TRBJ2-1, with D perhaps TRBD2 (7 bases). The CDR3 is 16 residues long. From germline, CDR1 is SGHAT and CDR2 FQNNGV. The V gene lost 3 bases and the J gene lost 4 bases, with 16 bases spanning the gap.

CDR3 amino acids: CASSLFLFTNPGGQETQYF. CDR3 nucleotides: TGTGCCAGCAGCTTATTCTTGTTCACGAACCCGGGGGGGCAAGAGACCCAGTACTTC. This rearrangement joins TRBV11-3 to TRBJ2-5, with 8 bases identical to TRBD2. Trimming removed 2 bases from V and 2 bases from J; junction bases left unmatched: 16. The CDR3 consists of 19 residues. Per germline, CDR1 SGHNT and CDR2 YENEEA.

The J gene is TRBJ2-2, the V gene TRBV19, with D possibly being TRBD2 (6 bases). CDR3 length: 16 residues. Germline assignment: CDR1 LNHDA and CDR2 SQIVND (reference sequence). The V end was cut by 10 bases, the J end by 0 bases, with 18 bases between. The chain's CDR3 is CATSPGLTANTGELFF. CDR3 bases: TGTGCCACCTCCCCGGGACTCACCGCGAACACCGGGGAGCTGTTTTTT.

The CDR3 protein is CASSLLQGEETQYF. DNA for the CDR3: TGTGCCAGCAGTTTATTACAGGGGGAAGAGACCCAGTACTTC. The J gene is TRBJ2-5, the V gene TRBV28; TRBD1 matches 8 bases. Germline CDR1 reads MDHEN; CDR2 reads SYDVKM. The CDR3 is 14 amino acids. V trimming: 1 base; J trimming: 3 bases; junction bases outside the gene matches: 1.

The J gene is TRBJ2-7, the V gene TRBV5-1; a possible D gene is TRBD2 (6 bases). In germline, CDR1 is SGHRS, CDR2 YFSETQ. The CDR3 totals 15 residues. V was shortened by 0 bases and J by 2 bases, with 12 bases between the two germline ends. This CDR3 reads CASSLAPGETYEQYF. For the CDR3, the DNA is TGCGCCAGCAGCTTGGCCCCGGGGGAAACCTACGAGCAGTACTTC. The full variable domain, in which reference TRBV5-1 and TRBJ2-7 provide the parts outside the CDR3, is KAGVTQTPRYLIKTRGQQVTLSCSPISGHRSVSWYQQTPGQGLQFLFEYFSETQRNKGNFPGRFSGRQFSNSRSEMNVSTLELGDSALYLCASSLAPGETYEQYFGPGTRLTVT.

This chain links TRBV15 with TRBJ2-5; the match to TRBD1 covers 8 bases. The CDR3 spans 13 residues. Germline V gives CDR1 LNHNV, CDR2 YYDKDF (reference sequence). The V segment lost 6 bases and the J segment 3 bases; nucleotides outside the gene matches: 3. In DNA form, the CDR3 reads TGTGCCACCAGTGGACAGGGCAAAGAGACCCAGTACTTC. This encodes CATSGQGKETQYF. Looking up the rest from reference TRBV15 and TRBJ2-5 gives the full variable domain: DAMVIQNPRYQVTQFGKPVTLSCSQTLNHNVMYWYQQKSSQAPKLLFHYYDKDFNNEADTPDNFQSRRPNTSFCFLDIRSPGLGDTAMYLCATSGQGKETQYFGPGTRLLVL.

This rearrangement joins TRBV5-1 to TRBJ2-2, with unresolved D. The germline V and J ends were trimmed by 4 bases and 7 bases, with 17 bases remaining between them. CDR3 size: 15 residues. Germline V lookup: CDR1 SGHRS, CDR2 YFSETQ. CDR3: CASSPTETGLGELFF. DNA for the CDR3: TGCGCCAGCAGCCCTACAGAAACCGGGCTCGGGGAGCTGTTTTTT.

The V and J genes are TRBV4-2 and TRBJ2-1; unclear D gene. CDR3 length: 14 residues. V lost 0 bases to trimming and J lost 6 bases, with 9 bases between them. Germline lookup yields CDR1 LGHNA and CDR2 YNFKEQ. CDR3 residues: CASSQDSGRNEQFF. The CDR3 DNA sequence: TGTGCCAGCAGCCAAGATTCCGGGCGCAATGAGCAGTTCTTC.

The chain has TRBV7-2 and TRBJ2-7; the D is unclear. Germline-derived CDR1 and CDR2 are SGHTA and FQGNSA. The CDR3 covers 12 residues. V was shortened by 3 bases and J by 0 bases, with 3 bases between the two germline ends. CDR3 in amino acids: CASSFGSYEQYF. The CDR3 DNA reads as TGTGCCAGCAGCTTCGGCTCCTACGAGCAGTACTTC. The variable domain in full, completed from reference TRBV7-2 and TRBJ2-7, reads GAGVSQSPSNKVTEKGKDVELRCDPISGHTALYWYRQSLGQGLEFLIYFQGNSAPDKSGLPSDRFSAERTGGSVSTLTIQRTQQEDSAVYLCASSFGSYEQYFGPGTRLTVT.

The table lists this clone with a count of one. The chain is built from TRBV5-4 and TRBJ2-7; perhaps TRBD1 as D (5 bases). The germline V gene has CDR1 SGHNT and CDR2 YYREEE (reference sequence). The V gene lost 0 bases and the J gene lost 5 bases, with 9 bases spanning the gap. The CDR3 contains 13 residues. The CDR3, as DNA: TGTGCCAGCAGCTTGGACCCAGGGAACGAGCAGTACTTC. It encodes CASSLDPGNEQYF.